Sequencing of this T cell receptor (beta chain) was carried out in a study of control samples from healthy donors and cancer patients. TCRdb keeps only in-frame clones here, not all; method: immunoSEQ multiplex PCR. The data show tens of thousands of clones, more than 85% seen once. Germline loops: CDR1 SGHTA, CDR2 FQGTGA. This CDR3 is built from 14 residues. V was clipped by 1 base and J by 3 bases, with 9 bases between them. This sequence originates from a woman between 45 and 65 years old in good health. V usage is TRBV7-3 and J usage is TRBJ1-1; D is possibly TRBD1 (6 bases). The specimen was blood. The CDR3 sequence is CASSLMSGDTEAFF. CDR3 DNA sequence: TGTGCCAGCAGCTTAATGTCAGGGGACACTGAAGCTTTCTTT.